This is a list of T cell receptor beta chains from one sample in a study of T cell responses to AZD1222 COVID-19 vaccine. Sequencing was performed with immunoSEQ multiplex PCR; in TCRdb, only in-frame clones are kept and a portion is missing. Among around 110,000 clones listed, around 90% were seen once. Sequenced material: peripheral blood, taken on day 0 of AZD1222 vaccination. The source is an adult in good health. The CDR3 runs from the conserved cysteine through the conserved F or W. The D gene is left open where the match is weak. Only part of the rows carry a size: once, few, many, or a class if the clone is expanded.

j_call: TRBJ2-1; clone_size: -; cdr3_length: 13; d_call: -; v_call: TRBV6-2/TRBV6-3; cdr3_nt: TGTGCCAGCAGTATGGCAACCTACAATGAGCAGTTCTTC; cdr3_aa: CASSMATYNEQFF
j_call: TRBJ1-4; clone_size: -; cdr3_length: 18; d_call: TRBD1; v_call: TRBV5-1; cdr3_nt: TGCGCCAGCAGCTCAGAGGGACAGGTCGAATCGTCTAATGAAAAACTGTTTTTT; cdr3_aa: CASSSEGQVESSNEKLFF
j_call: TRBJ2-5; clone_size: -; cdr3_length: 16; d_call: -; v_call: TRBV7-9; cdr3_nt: TGTGCCAGCAGCCACAAGAAGGGGAAGGGGGAAGAGACCCAGTACTTC; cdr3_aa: CASSHKKGKGEETQYF
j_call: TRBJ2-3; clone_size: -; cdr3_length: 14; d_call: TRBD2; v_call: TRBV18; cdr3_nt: TGTGCCAGCTCACCAAGGGAGGGTGGAGATACGCAGTATTTT; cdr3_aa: CASSPREGGDTQYF
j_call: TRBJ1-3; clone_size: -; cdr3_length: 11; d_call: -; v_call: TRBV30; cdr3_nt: TGTGCCTGGAGTTCTGGAAACACCATATATTTT; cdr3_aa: CAWSSGNTIYF
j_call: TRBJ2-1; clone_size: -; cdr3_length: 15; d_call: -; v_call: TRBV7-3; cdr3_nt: TGTGCCAGCAGTCATGACGGGAGCTCCTACAATGAGCAGTTCTTC; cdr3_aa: CASSHDGSSYNEQFF
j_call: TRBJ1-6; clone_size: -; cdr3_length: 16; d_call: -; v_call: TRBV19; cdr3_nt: TGTGCCAGTAGTATCTTTGCAAGCTCCTATAATTCACCCCTCCACTTT; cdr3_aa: CASSIFASSYNSPLHF
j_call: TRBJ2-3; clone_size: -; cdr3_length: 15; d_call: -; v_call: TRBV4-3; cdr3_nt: TGCGCCAGCAGCCAAGATAGGTCGTTGGGGGATACGCAGTATTTT; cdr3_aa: CASSQDRSLGDTQYF
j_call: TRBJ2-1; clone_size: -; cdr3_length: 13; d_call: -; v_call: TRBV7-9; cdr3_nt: TGTGCCAGCAGGGCCGGGGCCTACAATGAGCAGTTCTTC; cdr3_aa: CASRAGAYNEQFF
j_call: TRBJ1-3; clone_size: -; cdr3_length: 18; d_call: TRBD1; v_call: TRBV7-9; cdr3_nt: TGTGCCAGCAGCTTAGCATGGGACAGGGGGCCCTCTGGAAACACCATATATTTT; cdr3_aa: CASSLAWDRGPSGNTIYF
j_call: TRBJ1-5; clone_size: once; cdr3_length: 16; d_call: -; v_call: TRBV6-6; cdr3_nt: TGTGCCAGCAGTTACTCGGGTCTCAGGAATGGACAGCCCCAGCATTTT; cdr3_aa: CASSYSGLRNGQPQHF
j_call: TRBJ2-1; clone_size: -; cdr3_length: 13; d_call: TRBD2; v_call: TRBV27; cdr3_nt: TGTGCCAGCAGTTTAGGGACTAACAATGAGCAGTTCTTC; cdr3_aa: CASSLGTNNEQFF
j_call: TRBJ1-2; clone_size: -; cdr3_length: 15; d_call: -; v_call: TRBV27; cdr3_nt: TGTGCCAGCAGTTCGACCCTCCTGGGAAACTATGGCTACACCTTC; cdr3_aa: CASSSTLLGNYGYTF
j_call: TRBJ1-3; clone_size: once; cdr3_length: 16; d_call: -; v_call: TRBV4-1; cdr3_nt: TGCGCCAGCAGCCATAGATCGGGAGACTCTGGAAACACCATATATTTT; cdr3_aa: CASSHRSGDSGNTIYF
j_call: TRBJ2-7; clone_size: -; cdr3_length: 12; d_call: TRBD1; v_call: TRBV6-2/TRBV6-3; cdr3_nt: TGTGCCAGCAGTCAGGGACAGGGCGAGCAGTACTTC; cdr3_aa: CASSQGQGEQYF
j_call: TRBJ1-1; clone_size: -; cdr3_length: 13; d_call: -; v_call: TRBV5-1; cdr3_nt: TGCGCCAGCAGCCCAGGGAGTTACCCTGAAGCTTTCTTT; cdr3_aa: CASSPGSYPEAFF
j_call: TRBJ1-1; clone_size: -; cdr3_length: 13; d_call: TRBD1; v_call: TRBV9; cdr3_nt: TGTGCCAGCAGCGCCCAGGGGGTCTCCGAAGCTTTCTTT; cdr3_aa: CASSAQGVSEAFF
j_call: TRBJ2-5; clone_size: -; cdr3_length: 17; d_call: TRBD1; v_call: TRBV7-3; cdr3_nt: TGTGCCAGCAGCCCCCCCAGGGGGAAGACCTCGAGGGAGACCCAGTACTTC; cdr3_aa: CASSPPRGKTSRETQYF